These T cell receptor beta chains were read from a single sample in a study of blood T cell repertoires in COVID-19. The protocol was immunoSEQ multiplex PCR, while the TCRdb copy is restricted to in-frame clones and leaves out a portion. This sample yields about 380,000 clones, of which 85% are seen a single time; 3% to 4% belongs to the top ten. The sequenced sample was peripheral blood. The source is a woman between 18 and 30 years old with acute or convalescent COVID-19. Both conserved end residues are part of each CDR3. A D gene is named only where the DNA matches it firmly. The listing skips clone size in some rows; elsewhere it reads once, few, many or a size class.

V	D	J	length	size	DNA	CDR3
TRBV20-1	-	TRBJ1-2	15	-	TGCAGTGCTAATGACGGCGGCAGGGGCGGATATGGCTACACCTTC	CSANDGGRGGYGYTF
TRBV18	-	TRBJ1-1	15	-	TGTGCCAGCTCACCACAGTCAGGGATAGACACTGAAGCTTTCTTT	CASSPQSGIDTEAFF
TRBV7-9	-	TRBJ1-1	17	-	TGTGCCAGCAGCTCCCCTGGGGCGACCCTAATGAACACTGAAGCTTTCTTT	CASSSPGATLMNTEAFF
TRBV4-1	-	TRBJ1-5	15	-	TGCGCCAGCAGCCCCAGAGAGACAGATAATCAGCCCCAGCATTTT	CASSPRETDNQPQHF
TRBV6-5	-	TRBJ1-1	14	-	TGTGCCAGCCTTACCCGGCGGGGATACGGCGAAGCTTTCTTT	CASLTRRGYGEAFF
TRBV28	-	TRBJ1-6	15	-	TGTGCCGCCAGCAGTTTACAGGGAGGGAATTCACCCCTCCACTTT	CAASSLQGGNSPLHF
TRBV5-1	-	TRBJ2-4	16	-	TGCGCCAGCAGCTTGGGGTTTTCATTGGCCCGGGGAATTCAGTACTTC	CASSLGFSLARGIQYF
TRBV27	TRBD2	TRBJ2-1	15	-	TGTGCCAGCAGTCCCCGGGCTAGCGGGAGCCATGAGCAGTTCTTC	CASSPRASGSHEQFF
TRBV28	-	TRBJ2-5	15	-	TGTGCCAGCAGTGAGACCGTACCCGGGGGAGAGACCCAGTACTTC	CASSETVPGGETQYF
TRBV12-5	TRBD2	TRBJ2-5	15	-	TGTGCTAGTGGTTTGGGACTAGCGGGCCAAGAGACCCAGTACTTC	CASGLGLAGQETQYF
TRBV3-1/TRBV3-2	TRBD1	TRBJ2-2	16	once	TGTGCCAGCAGCCCGTTACAGGGGAAGGACACCGGGGAGCTGTTTTTT	CASSPLQGKDTGELFF
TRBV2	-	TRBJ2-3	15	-	TGTGCCAGCAGTGGGTCTCGGACTTACGCAGATACGCAGTATTTT	CASSGSRTYADTQYF
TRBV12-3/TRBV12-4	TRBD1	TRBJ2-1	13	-	TGTGCCAGCAGGGACAGGGGTTACAATGAGCAGTTCTTC	CASRDRGYNEQFF
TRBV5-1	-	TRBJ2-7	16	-	TGCGCCAGCACCGTGGGGTGGGACACAAGCCCCTACGAGCAGTACTTC	CASTVGWDTSPYEQYF
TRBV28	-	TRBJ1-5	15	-	TGTGCCAGCAGTTTAGGGGCTCAAGGCAATCAGCCCCAGCATTTT	CASSLGAQGNQPQHF
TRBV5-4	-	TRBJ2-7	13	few	TGTGCCAGCAGCTCTGCACCTACCTACGAGCAGTACTTC	CASSSAPTYEQYF
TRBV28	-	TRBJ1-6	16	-	TGTGCCAGCAGTTCCACCTGGGACGGACTAATGTCACCCCTCCACTTT	CASSSTWDGLMSPLHF
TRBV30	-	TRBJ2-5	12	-	TGTGCCTGGAGTGGGCGGGGAGAGACCCAGTACTTC	CAWSGRGETQYF
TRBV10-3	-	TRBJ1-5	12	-	TGTGCCATCAGTGAGACGGATCAGCCCCAGCATTTT	CAISETDQPQHF
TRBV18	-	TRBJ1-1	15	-	TGTGCCAGCTCAGGTTTGCAGGTCCAAAACACTGAAGCTTTCTTT	CASSGLQVQNTEAFF
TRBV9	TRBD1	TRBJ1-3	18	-	TGTGCCAGCAGCCCCCACCAGGGGGGCCTTATCTCTGGAAACACCATATATTTT	CASSPHQGGLISGNTIYF
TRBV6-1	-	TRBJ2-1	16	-	TGTGCCAGCAGTGAAGCCCTAGCTCGCGGTTACAATGAGCAGTTCTTC	CASSEALARGYNEQFF
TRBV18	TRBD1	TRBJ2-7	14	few	TGTGCCAGCTCGCTCCGGGACAGGGTGGGAGAGCAGTACTTC	CASSLRDRVGEQYF
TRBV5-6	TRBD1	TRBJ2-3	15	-	TGTGCCAGCAGCTGGGACAGGGGGCAAAAAGATACGCAGTATTTT	CASSWDRGQKDTQYF
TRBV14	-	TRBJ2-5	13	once	TGTGCCAGCAGCCAAGGGATTAAGGGGCACCAGTACTTC	CASSQGIKGHQYF
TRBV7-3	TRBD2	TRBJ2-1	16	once	TGTGCCAGCAGCTTAACATCCGGGACTACCTTTGGTGAGCAGTTCTTC	CASSLTSGTTFGEQFF
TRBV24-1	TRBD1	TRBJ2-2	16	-	TGTGCCACCAGTGGTTGGACAGGGCGAGGAACCGGGGAGCTGTTTTTT	CATSGWTGRGTGELFF
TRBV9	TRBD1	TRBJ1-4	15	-	TGTGCCAGCAGCGCGGGGGACAGGGCTAATGAAAAACTGTTTTTT	CASSAGDRANEKLFF
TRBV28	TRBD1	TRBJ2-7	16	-	TGTGCCAGCAGTTCGGTGCGGACAGGGGGGAGCTACGAGCAGTACTTC	CASSSVRTGGSYEQYF
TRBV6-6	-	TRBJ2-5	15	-	TGTGCCAGCAGTCTCAACCTGGGGAGTATGGAGACCCAGTACTTC	CASSLNLGSMETQYF
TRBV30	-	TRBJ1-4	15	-	TGTGCCTGGAAAAGTCTCGGGGAGACGAATGAAAAACTGTTTTTT	CAWKSLGETNEKLFF
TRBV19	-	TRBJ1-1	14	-	TGTGCCAGTAGTTTGAGATACAGGGACACTGAAGCTTTCTTT	CASSLRYRDTEAFF
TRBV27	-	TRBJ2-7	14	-	TGTGCCAGCAGTTTACGCGGGATTAGGTACGAGCAGTACTTC	CASSLRGIRYEQYF
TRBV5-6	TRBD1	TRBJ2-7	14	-	TGTGCCAGCAGCCGGACAGGGGGTATCAACGAGCAGTACTTC	CASSRTGGINEQYF